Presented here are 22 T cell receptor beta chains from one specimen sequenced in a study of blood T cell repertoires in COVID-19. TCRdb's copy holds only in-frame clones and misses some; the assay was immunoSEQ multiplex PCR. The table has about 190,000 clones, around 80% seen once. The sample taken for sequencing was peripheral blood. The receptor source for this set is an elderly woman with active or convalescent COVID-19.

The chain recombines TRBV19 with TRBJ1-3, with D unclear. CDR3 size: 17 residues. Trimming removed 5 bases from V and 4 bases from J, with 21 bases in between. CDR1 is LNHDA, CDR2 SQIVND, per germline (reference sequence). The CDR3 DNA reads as TGTGCCAGTAGTCCGTTACCGCGGGCCACCGGGGGAAACACCATATATTTT. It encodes CASSPLPRATGGNTIYF.

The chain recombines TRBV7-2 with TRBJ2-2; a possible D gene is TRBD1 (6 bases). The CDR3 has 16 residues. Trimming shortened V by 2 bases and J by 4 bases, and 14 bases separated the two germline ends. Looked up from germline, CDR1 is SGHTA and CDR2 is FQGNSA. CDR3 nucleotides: TGTGCCAGCAGCTTACGGGACACCAGGTTCACCGGGGAGCTGTTTTTT. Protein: CASSLRDTRFTGELFF.

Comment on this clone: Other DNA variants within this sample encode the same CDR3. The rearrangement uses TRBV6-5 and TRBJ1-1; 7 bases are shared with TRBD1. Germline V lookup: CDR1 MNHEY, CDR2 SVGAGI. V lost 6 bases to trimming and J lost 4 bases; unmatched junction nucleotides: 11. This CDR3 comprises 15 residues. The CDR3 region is CASSPLSAGGTEAFF. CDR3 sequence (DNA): TGTGCCAGCAGCCCGTTATCAGCAGGGGGCACTGAAGCTTTCTTT.

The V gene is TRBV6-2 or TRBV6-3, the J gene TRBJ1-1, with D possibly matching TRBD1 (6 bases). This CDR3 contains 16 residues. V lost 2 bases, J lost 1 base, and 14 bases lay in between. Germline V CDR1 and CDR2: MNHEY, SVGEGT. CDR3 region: CASSYRMGHTNTEAFF. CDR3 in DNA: TGTGCCAGCAGTTACAGAATGGGACATACGAACACTGAAGCTTTCTTT.

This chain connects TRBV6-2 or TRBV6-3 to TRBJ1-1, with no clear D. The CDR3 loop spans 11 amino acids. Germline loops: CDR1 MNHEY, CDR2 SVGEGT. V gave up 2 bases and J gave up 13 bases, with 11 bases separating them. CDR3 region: CASSYGRIDFF. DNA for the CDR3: TGTGCCAGCAGTTACGGGCGAATCGATTTCTTT.

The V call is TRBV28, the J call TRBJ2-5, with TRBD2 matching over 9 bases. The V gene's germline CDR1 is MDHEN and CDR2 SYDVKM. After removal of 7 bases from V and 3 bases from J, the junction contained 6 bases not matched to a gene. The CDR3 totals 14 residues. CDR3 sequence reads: CASTLTSGKETQYF. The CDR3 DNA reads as TGTGCCAGCACCTTGACTAGCGGAAAAGAGACCCAGTACTTC.

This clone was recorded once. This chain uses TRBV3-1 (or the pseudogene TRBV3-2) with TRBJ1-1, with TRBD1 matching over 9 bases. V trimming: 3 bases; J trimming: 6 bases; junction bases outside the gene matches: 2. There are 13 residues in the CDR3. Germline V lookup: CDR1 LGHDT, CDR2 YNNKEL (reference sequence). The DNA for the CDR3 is TGTGCCAGCAGCCACTGGGACAGGGCTGAAGCTTTCTTT. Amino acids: CASSHWDRAEAFF.

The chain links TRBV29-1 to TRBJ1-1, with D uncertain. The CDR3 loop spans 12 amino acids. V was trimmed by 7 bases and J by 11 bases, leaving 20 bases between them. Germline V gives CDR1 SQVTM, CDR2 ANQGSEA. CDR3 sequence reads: CSARSRGVDAFF. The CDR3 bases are TGCAGCGCCCGCTCACGGGGTGTTGATGCTTTCTTT.

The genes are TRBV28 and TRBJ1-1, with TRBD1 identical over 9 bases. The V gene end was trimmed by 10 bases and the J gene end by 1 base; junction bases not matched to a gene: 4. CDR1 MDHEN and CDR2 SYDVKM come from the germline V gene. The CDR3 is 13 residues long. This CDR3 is CATRQGGNTEAFF. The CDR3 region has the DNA TGTGCCACGCGACAGGGGGGGAACACTGAAGCTTTCTTT. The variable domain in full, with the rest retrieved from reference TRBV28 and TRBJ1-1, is DVKVTQSSRYLVKRTGEKVFLECVQDMDHENMFWYRQDPGLGLRLIYFSYDVKMKEKGDIPEGYSVSREKKERFSLILESASTNQTSMYLCATRQGGNTEAFFGQGTRLTVV.

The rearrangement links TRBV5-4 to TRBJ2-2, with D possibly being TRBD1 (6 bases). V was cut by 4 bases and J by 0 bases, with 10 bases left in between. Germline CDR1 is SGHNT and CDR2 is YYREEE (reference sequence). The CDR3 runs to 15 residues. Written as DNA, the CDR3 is TGTGCCAGCAGCACACAGGGTTCGAACACCGGGGAGCTGTTTTTT. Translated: CASSTQGSNTGELFF.

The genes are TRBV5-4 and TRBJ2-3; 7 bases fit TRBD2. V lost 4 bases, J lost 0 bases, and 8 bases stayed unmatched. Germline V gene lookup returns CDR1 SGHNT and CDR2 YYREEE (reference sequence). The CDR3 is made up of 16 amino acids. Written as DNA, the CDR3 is TGTGCCAGCAGCGTTGGGACGGGGGGTAGCACAGATACGCAGTATTTT. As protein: CASSVGTGGSTDTQYF.

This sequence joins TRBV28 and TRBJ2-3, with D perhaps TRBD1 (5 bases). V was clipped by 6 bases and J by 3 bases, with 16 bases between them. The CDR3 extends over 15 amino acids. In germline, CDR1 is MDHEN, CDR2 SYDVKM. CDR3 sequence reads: CASSQDIAATDTQYF. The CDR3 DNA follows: TGTGCCAGCAGCCAGGACATCGCTGCAACAGATACGCAGTATTTT.

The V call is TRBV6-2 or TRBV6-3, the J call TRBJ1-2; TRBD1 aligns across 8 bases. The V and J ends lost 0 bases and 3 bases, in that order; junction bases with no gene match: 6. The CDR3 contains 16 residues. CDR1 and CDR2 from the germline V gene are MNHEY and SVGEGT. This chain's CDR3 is CASSYSVDRGDYGYTF. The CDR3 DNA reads TGTGCCAGCAGTTACTCCGTAGACAGGGGCGACTATGGCTACACCTTC.

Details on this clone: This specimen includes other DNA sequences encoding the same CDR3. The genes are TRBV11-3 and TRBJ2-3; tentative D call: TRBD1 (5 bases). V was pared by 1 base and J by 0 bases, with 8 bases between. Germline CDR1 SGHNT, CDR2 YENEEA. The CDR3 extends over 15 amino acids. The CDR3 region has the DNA TGTGCCAGCAGCTTAGGGCAGGGCAGCACAGATACGCAGTATTTT. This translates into CASSLGQGSTDTQYF.

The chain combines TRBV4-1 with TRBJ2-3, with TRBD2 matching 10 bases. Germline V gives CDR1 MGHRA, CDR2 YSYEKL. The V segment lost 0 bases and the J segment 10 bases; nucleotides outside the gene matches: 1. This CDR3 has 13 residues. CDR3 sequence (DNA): TGCGCCAGCAGCCAAGAACTAGCGGGGCCGCAGTATTTT. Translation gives CASSQELAGPQYF.

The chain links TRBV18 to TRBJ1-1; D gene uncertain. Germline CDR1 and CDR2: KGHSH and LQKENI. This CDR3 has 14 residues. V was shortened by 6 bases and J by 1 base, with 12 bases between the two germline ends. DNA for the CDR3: TGTGCCAGCTCGTCGACGGAGGGGAACACTGAAGCTTTCTTT. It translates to CASSSTEGNTEAFF. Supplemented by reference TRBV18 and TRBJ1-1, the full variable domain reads NAGVMQNPRHLVRRRGQEARLRCSPMKGHSHVYWYRQLPEEGLKFMVYLQKENIIDESGMPKERFSAEFPKEGPSILRIQQVVRGDSAAYFCASSSTEGNTEAFFGQGTRLTVV.

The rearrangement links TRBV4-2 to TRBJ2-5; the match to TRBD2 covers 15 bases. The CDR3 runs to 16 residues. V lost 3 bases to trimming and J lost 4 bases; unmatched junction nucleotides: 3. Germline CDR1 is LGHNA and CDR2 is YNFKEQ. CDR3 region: CASSQGGLAGGETQYF. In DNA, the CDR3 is TGTGCCAGCAGCCAGGGGGGACTAGCGGGAGGAGAGACCCAGTACTTC.

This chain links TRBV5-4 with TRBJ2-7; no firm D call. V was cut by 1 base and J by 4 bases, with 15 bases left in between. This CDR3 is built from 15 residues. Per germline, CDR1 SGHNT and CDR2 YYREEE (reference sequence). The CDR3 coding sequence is TGTGCCAGCAGCTTGATCGGCAGTCAGCGATACGAGCAGTACTTC. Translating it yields CASSLIGSQRYEQYF.

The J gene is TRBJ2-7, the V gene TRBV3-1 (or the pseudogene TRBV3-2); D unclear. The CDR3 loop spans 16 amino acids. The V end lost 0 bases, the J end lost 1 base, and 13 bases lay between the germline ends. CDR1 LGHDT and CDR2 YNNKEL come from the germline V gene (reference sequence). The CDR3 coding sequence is TGTGCCAGCAGCCAAGATCGTATTCCTCTTTCCTACGAGCAGTACTTC. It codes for CASSQDRIPLSYEQYF.

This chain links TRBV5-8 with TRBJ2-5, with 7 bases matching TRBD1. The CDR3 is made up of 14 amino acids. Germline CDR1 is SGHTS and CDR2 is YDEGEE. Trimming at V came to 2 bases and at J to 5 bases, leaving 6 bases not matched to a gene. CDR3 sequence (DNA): TGTGCCAGCAGCTTCGACAGGGTGTATGAGACCCAGTACTTC. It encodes CASSFDRVYETQYF.

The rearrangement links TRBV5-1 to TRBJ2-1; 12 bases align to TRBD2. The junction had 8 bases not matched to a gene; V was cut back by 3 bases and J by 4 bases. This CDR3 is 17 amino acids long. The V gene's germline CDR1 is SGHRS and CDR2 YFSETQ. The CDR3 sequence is CASSSPSGTSGYNEQFF. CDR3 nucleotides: TGCGCCAGCAGCTCGCCATCCGGGACTAGCGGGTACAATGAGCAGTTCTTC. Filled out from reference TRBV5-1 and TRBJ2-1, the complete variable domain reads KAGVTQTPRYLIKTRGQQVTLSCSPISGHRSVSWYQQTPGQGLQFLFEYFSETQRNKGNFPGRFSGRQFSNSRSEMNVSTLELGDSALYLCASSSPSGTSGYNEQFFGPGTRLTVL.

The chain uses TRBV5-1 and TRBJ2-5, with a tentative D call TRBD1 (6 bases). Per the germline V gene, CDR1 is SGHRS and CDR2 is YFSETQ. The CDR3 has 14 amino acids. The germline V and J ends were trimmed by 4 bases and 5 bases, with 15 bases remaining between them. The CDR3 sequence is CASSRGTEAETQYF. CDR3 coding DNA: TGCGCCAGCAGCAGGGGGACGGAAGCGGAGACCCAGTACTTC.